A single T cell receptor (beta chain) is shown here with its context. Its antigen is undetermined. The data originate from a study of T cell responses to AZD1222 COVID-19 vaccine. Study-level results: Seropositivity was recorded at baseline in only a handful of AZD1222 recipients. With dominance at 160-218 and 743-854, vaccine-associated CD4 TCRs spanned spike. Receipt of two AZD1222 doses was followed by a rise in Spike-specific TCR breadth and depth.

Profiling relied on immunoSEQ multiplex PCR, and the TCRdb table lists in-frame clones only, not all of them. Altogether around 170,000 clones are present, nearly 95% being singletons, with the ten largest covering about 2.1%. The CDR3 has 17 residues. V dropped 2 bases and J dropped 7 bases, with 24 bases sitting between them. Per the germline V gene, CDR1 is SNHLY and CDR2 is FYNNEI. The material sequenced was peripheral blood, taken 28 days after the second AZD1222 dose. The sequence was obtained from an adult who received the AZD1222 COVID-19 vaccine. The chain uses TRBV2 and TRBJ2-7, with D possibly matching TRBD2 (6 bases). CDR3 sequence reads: CASSENPSGVALGEQYF. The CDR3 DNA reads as TGTGCCAGCAGTGAAAACCCCTCGGGGGTAGCCTTGGGGGAGCAGTACTTC.